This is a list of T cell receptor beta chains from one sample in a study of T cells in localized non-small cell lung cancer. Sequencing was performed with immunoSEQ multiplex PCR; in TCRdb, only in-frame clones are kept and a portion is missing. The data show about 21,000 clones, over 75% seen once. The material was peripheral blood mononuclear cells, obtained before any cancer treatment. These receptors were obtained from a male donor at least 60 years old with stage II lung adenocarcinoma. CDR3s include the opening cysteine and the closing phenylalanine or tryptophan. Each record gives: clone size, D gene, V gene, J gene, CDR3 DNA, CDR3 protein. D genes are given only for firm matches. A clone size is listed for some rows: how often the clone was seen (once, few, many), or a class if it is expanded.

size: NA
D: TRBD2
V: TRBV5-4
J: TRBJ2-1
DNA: TGTGCCAGCAAGTATAGCGGGAGCGATAATCAGTTCTTC
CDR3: CASKYSGSDNQFF

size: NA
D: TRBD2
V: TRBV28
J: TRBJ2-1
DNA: TGTGCCAGCGTCCAACTAGCGGGAGGGCCGCGTGAGCAGTTCTTC
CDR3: CASVQLAGGPREQFF

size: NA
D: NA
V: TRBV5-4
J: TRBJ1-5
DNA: TGTGCCAGCAGCGTGGGTGGTGAATTGCCCCAGCATTTT
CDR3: CASSVGGELPQHF

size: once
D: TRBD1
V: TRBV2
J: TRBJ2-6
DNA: TGTGCCAGCAGGGACAGGGCAGGGTCTGGGGCCAACGTCCTGACTTTC
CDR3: CASRDRAGSGANVLTF

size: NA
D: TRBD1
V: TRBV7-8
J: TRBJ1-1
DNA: TGTGCCAGCAGCTTAAGAGGGGGCTTGAACACTGAAGCTTTCTTT
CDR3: CASSLRGGLNTEAFF

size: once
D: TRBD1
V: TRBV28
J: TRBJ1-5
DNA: TGTGCCAGCAACGCTAAGACAGGGTTGCGGCCCCAGCATTTT
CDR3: CASNAKTGLRPQHF

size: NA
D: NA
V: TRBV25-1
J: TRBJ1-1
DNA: TGTGCCAGCACCCCTTTGAAGGGCATGAACACTGAAGCTTTCTTT
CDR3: CASTPLKGMNTEAFF

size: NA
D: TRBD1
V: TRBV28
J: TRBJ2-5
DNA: TGTGCCAGCAGTCCCGCGGGACAGGGGAAAGAGACCCAGTACTTC
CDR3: CASSPAGQGKETQYF

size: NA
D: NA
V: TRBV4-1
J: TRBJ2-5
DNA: TGCGCCAGCAGCCAGGGCACCCAGTACCAAGAGACCCAGTACTTC
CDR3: CASSQGTQYQETQYF

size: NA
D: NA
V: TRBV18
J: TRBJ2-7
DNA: TGTGCCAGCTCACCAAGAAACAGGGACGAGCAGTACTTC
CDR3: CASSPRNRDEQYF

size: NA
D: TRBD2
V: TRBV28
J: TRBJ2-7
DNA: TGTGCCAGCAGTTTATGGAGGGGGACTAGCTCAACCTACGAGCAGTACTTC
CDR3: CASSLWRGTSSTYEQYF

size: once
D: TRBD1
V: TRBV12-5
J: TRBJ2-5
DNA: TGTGCTAGTGGTTCAGGCCCGGGACAGGGCCAAGAGACCCAGTACTTC
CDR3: CASGSGPGQGQETQYF

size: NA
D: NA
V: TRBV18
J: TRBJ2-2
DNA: TGTGCCAGCTCACCGACCGGGCGGGCCAAGAACACCGGGGAGCTGTTTTTT
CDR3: CASSPTGRAKNTGELFF

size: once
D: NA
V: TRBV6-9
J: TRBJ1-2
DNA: TGTGCCAGCAGTTACTCCCCCAGCTATGGCTACACCTTC
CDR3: CASSYSPSYGYTF

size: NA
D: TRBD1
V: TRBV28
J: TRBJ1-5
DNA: TGTGCCAGCAGATCAGGACAGGGCGATCAGCCCCAGCATTTT
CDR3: CASRSGQGDQPQHF

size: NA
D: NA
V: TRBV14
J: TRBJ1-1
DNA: TGTGCCAGCAGCCAATGGGGCAGGATGAACACTGAAGCTTTCTTT
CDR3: CASSQWGRMNTEAFF

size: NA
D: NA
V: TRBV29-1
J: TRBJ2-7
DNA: TGCAGCGTTAGGCCAGGGGGGTACGAGCAGTACTTC
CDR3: CSVRPGGYEQYF

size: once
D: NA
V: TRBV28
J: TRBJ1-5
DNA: TGTGCCAGCAGTTTAGGGATTAGCAATCAGCTCCAGCATTTT
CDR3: CASSLGISNQLQHF

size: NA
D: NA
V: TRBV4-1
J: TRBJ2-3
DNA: TGCGCCAGCAGCCAAGACCGGGGGGATACGCAGTATTTT
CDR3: CASSQDRGDTQYF

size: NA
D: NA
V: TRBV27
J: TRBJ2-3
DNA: TGTGCCAGCAGTTTGAGGGTAGGGCGGGAAGTGGATACGCAGTATTTT
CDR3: CASSLRVGREVDTQYF

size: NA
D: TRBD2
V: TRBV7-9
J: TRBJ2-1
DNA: TGTGCCAGCACCGGAGCGGGAGATAGGGATGAGCAGTTCTTC
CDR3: CASTGAGDRDEQFF

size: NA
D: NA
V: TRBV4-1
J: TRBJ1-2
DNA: TGCGCCAGCAGCCTATGGGCGGGGCTGGCTGGCTACACCTTC
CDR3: CASSLWAGLAGYTF

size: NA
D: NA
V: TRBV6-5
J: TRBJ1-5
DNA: TGTGCCAGCAGCCAGGGACCGTTTTTCAATCAGCCCCAGCATTTT
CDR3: CASSQGPFFNQPQHF

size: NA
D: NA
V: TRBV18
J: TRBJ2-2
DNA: TGTGCCAGCTCGCTGGATACCGGGGAGCTGTTTTTT
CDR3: CASSLDTGELFF

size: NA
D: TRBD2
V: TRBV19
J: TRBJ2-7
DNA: TGTGCCAGTAGTCTAAAGAGGGCTAGCGGTAGTTCCTACGAGCAGTACTTC
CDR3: CASSLKRASGSSYEQYF

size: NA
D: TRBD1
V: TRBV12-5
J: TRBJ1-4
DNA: TGTGCTAGTGGTTTAGGGGACAGGAAAAGGGCCACTAATGAAAAACTGTTTTTT
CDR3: CASGLGDRKRATNEKLFF

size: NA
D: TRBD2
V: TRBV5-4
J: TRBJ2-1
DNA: TGTGCCAGCAGCTTAGAACTAGCGGGGATCAATGAGCAGTTCTTC
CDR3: CASSLELAGINEQFF

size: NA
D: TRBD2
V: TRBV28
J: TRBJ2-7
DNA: TGTGCCAGCAGTCATACTAGCGGGATTCGCTACGAGCAGTACTTC
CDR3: CASSHTSGIRYEQYF

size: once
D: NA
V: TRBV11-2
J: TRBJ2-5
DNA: TGTGCCAGCAGCATCGGGAGAGGGGAGACCCAGTACTTC
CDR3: CASSIGRGETQYF

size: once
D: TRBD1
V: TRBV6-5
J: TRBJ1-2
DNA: TGTGCCAGCAGCCACGACAGGGTCGCTCCTCCAACCTTC
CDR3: CASSHDRVAPPTF

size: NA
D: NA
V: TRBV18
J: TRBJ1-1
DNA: TGTGCCAGCTCACCAGGGGGTTTCACTGAAGCTTTCTTT
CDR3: CASSPGGFTEAFF

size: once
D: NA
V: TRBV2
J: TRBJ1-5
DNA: TGTGCCAGCAGAGCGGACAGCAATCAGCCCCAGCATTTT
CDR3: CASRADSNQPQHF

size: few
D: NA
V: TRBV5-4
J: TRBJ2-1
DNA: TGTGCCAGCACCTCTGGCACTGGTAGCTCCTACAATGAGCAGTTCTTC
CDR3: CASTSGTGSSYNEQFF

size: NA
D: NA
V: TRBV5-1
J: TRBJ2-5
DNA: TGCGCCAGCAGCTTGGAAGGGGGGGAGACCCAGTACTTC
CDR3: CASSLEGGETQYF

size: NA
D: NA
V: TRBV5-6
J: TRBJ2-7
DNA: TGTGCCAGCAGCTCCCTGATCGGGAAGTGGTACGAGCAGTACTTC
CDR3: CASSSLIGKWYEQYF

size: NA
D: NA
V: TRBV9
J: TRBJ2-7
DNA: TGTGCCAGCAGCGTAGGGCCGGACTTATCCTACGAGCAGTACTTC
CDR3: CASSVGPDLSYEQYF

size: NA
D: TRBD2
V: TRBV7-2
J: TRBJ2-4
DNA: TGTGCCAGCAGCTTAGGACTAGCGGACAAAAACATTCAGTACTTC
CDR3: CASSLGLADKNIQYF

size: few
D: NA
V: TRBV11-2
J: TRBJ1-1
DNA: TGTGCCAGCAGCTTAGATCCTCAGATGAACACTGAAGCTTTCTTT
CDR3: CASSLDPQMNTEAFF

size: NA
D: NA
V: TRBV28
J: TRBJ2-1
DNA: TGTGCCAGCAGTTTCTCAAGACTCACAGCTCACAATGAGCAGTTCTTC
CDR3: CASSFSRLTAHNEQFF

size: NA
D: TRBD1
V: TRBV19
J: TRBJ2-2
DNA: TGTGCCAGTAGTATCGGGACAGGGGGCGCCGGGGAGCTGTTTTTT
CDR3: CASSIGTGGAGELFF

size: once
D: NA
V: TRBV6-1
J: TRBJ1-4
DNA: TGTGCCAGCATAGCCACCCGCCAGGGCGGTGAAAAACTGTTTTTT
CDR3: CASIATRQGGEKLFF

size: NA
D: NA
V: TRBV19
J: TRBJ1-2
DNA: TGTGCCAGTAGTATCCGACAGCCATATGGCTACACCTTC
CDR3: CASSIRQPYGYTF

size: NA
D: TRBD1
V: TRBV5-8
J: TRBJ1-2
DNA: TGTGCCAGCAGCTTAGGGGAGGACAGGGACTATGGCTACACCTTC
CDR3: CASSLGEDRDYGYTF

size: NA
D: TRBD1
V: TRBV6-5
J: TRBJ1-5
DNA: TGTGCCAGCAGTTACTCAAACAGGGGGAATCAGCCCCAGCATTTT
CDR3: CASSYSNRGNQPQHF

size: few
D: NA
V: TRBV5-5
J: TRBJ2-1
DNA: TGTGCCAGCAGCGATGGCCGGGACTCGCTGGGTAATGAGCAGTTCTTC
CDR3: CASSDGRDSLGNEQFF